The sequence of this TCR beta chain was determined in a study of metastatic and nonmetastatic thyroid tumors. For the study at large: Comparative analysis of repertoires was undertaken across blood and tumor or nodule tissue obtained from malignant and benign thyroid patients. Whole-study results and caveats: Significantly greater TCR beta diversity was reportedly found in malignant thyroid tumors than in benign nodules (in blood and tumor).

Study processing details: Between-group CDR3 differences, defined by clinicopathological status, yielded a distant-metastasis classifier for papillary thyroid cancer. With MiXCR, TCRdb called clones anew from the PCR reads. The V and J calls shown here were made by TCRdb, not taken from the authors' results. The sample consists of around 16,000 clones, 24% of them appearing once. This clone has at least ten counts. Its target is unknown. The CDR3 covers 15 residues. Germline CDR1 MNHNY, CDR2 SVGAGI (reference sequence). Germline trimming cut 3 bases from V and 6 bases from J; bases unmatched to any gene: 9. The entire patient cohort was treatment-naive prior to thyroid surgery.

This clonotype originated in a male donor with papillary thyroid cancer or a benign thyroid nodule (not recorded which). Some clones in this sample may be carry-over from other donors' samples. This chain connects TRBV6-6 to TRBJ2-3; 7 bases fit TRBD2. Sequenced input: tumor tissue. In DNA, the CDR3 is TGTGCCAGCAGTTATTCAGCGGGGTTGGGGGATACGCAGTATTTT. Translated, it gives CASSYSAGLGDTQYF.